Following are 11 T cell receptor beta chains from one sample sequenced in a study of cytomegalovirus exposure and HLA in healthy donors. Measured with immunoSEQ multiplex PCR; TCRdb has only the in-frame clones, and not every one. The sample shows around 190,000 clones, about three quarters of them seen only once. Specimen: PBMCs. Receptor source: a woman aged 25 to 39 in good health and CMV-seronegative.

V gene TRBV7-9 combines with J gene TRBJ2-2; 9 bases line up with TRBD1. Germline CDR1 is SEHNR and CDR2 is FQNEAQ (reference sequence). CDR3 length: 16 residues. J lost 5 bases, V lost 0 bases, and 4 bases had no gene match. In DNA form, the CDR3 reads TGTGCCAGCAGCTTAGCACAGGGGGCTTGGACCGGGGAGCTGTTTTTT. Its protein product is CASSLAQGAWTGELFF.

The chain recombines TRBV5-1 with TRBJ2-2; 10 bases are shared with TRBD1. V lost 1 base and J lost 7; bases outside the gene matches: 10. Germline CDR1 SGHRS, CDR2 YFSETQ. The CDR3 spans 17 residues. The CDR3 DNA follows: TGCGCCAGCAGCTTGTCAAGAGGACAGGGGGATATCGGGGAGCTGTTTTTT. Translation gives CASSLSRGQGDIGELFF.

This clone occurred once. The chain uses TRBV29-1 and TRBJ1-2; perhaps TRBD1 as D (5 bases). Trimming removed 0 bases at V and 5 bases at J, with 13 bases between. The germline CDR1 and CDR2 sequences are SQVTM and ANQGSEA. The CDR3 sequence is 14 residues long. The CDR3 region is CSVEDRQGPYGYTF. The CDR3 nucleotides are TGCAGCGTTGAAGATCGTCAGGGCCCTTATGGCTACACCTTC.

This clone was seen a few times. The genes are TRBV16 and TRBJ1-5, with no clear D. This CDR3 comprises 12 residues. The germline V gene encodes CDR1 KGHSY and CDR2 FQNENV. The V and J ends lost 0 bases and 11 bases respectively, with 8 bases between them. This CDR3 reads CASSQSYGAQHF. The CDR3 DNA is TGTGCCAGCAGCCAATCGTACGGGGCCCAGCATTTT.

The genes are TRBV6-6 and TRBJ1-2; D gene unclear. This CDR3 contains 13 residues. Trimming left V 2 bases short and J 5 bases short, with 9 bases between. Germline CDR1 and CDR2: MNHNY and SVGAGI (reference sequence). CDR3 protein: CASSYIVSYGYTF. In nucleotides, the CDR3 is TGTGCCAGCAGTTACATTGTCAGTTATGGCTACACCTTC.

This rearrangement joins TRBV19 to TRBJ2-7, with 10 bases identical to TRBD2. This CDR3 spans 13 amino acids. CDR1 and CDR2 from the germline V gene are LNHDA and SQIVND (reference sequence). The V gene end was trimmed by 7 bases and the J gene end by 3 bases; junction bases not matched to a gene: 3. CDR3 DNA: TGTGCCAGTACTGTAGCGGGGGGCTACGAGCAGTACTTC. Translated, it gives CASTVAGGYEQYF.

This chain uses TRBV7-8 with TRBJ1-2; 7 bases are a match to TRBD1. Germline loops: CDR1 SGHVS, CDR2 FQNEAQ. The V segment lost 3 bases and the J segment 1 base; nucleotides outside the gene matches: 5. The CDR3 contains 15 residues. The CDR3 nucleotides read TGTGCCAGCAGCTTTACAGGGGCCATTAACTATGGCTACACCTTC. Translation gives CASSFTGAINYGYTF.

The V and J genes are TRBV2 and TRBJ2-2; possible D gene TRBD1, 5 bases. V was shortened by 1 base and J by 2 bases, with 8 bases between the two germline ends. Germline CDR1 reads SNHLY; CDR2 reads FYNNEI. The CDR3 is 15 residues long. The CDR3 loop reads CASSEGQGNTGELFF. The CDR3, as DNA: TGTGCCAGCAGTGAAGGTCAGGGAAACACCGGGGAGCTGTTTTTT.

V and J are TRBV9 and TRBJ1-1, with a tentative D call TRBD1 (5 bases). There are 17 residues in the CDR3. V was cut by 0 bases and J by 0 bases, with 15 bases left in between. CDR1 is SGDLS and CDR2 is YYNGEE in the germline V gene. The CDR3 region has the DNA TGTGCCAGCAGCGTAGTTACAGGTTCCTTTATGAACACTGAAGCTTTCTTT. Translation: CASSVVTGSFMNTEAFF.

The chain joins TRBV12-5 to TRBJ2-7; 16 bases agree with TRBD2. Looked up from germline, CDR1 is LGHNT and CDR2 is FRNRAP. This CDR3 region has 15 residues. J gave up 6 bases and V 5 bases, and 4 bases lay outside the gene matches. The CDR3 sequence: CASGDGTSGRGEQYF. Here the CDR3 DNA reads TGTGCTAGTGGTGACGGGACTAGCGGGAGGGGCGAGCAGTACTTC.

The chain uses TRBV14 and TRBJ2-7; 11 bases are a match to TRBD2. From germline, CDR1 is SGHDN and CDR2 FVKESK. The CDR3 length is 15 residues. Losses at the gene ends were 4 bases for V and 5 bases for J; bases not matched to a gene: 7. In DNA form, the CDR3 reads TGTGCCAGCAGCCCAACTAGCGGGAGAGATAACGAGCAGTACTTC. This gives the protein CASSPTSGRDNEQYF.